Following are 26 T cell receptor beta chains from one sample sequenced in a study of T cell responses to AZD1222 COVID-19 vaccine. Clones were sequenced by immunoSEQ multiplex PCR, and TCRdb holds only the in-frame ones, with some missing. The table records 120,000 or so clones, about 88% of them present only once. The sequencing here drew on peripheral blood, taken on day 0 of AZD1222 vaccination. All receptors come from an adult in good health.

The V call is TRBV2, the J call TRBJ2-5; 9 bases align to TRBD2. The CDR3 consists of 15 residues. The trim removed 3 bases at V and 4 bases at J, leaving 6 bases unmatched. Per the germline V gene, CDR1 is SNHLY and CDR2 is FYNNEI. The CDR3 reads CASSEQLAGGETQYF. The CDR3, as DNA: TGTGCCAGCAGTGAGCAACTAGCGGGCGGAGAGACCCAGTACTTC.

The chain joins TRBV27 to TRBJ2-2; 7 positions agree with TRBD1. This CDR3 has 16 residues. The germline V gene encodes CDR1 MNHEY and CDR2 SMNVEV (reference sequence). The J segment lost 3 bases and the V segment lost 1 base, leaving 5 bases of the junction unmatched. CDR3 residues: CASSLLDRVHTGELFF. DNA of the CDR3: TGTGCCAGCAGTTTATTAGACAGGGTGCACACCGGGGAGCTGTTTTTT.

V and J are TRBV18 and TRBJ1-1; D is perhaps TRBD1 (6 bases). The CDR3 has 16 residues. V lost 3 bases and J 7 bases, leaving 21 bases between the germline ends. Germline V gives CDR1 KGHSH, CDR2 LQKENI. In DNA, the CDR3 is TGTGCCAGCTCACCCACCCCGCGGGGGGCGCTTGATGAAGCTTTCTTT. Its protein product is CASSPTPRGALDEAFF.

The CDR3 sequence: CASGPGTSGYNEQFF. CDR3 DNA sequence: TGTGCTAGTGGCCCCGGGACTAGCGGATACAATGAGCAGTTCTTC. The gene calls are TRBV12-5 and TRBJ2-1, with 11 bases identical to TRBD2. The CDR3 totals 15 residues. V lost 6 bases, J lost 4 bases, and 5 bases stayed unmatched. Germline CDR1 and CDR2: LGHNT and FRNRAP.

This clone was observed once. This chain joins TRBV5-1 and TRBJ1-2, with TRBD1 as a possible D gene (5 bases). The germline gives CDR1 SGHRS, CDR2 YFSETQ. This CDR3 has 15 amino acids. The V and J ends lost 2 bases and 4 bases respectively, with 15 bases between them. The CDR3 DNA is TGCGCCAGCAGCTTCACGGCAGGGTCGGGCTATGGCTACACCTTC. Its protein product is CASSFTAGSGYGYTF.

This clone occurred a few times. The rearrangement links TRBV15 to TRBJ1-1; TRBD1 matches at 8 bases. Germline V gives CDR1 LNHNV, CDR2 YYDKDF (reference sequence). V dropped 8 bases and J dropped 6; count of bases not matched to a gene: 2. This CDR3 comprises 11 residues. The CDR3 spells CATGQGAEAFF. The CDR3 DNA is TGTGCCACCGGACAGGGCGCTGAAGCTTTCTTT.

J is TRBJ1-1 and V is TRBV7-6; D possibly corresponds to TRBD1 (5 bases). Trimming took 5 bases from V and 2 from J, leaving 15 bases between them. The germline CDR1 and CDR2 sequences are SGHVS and FNYEAQ. The CDR3 extends over 15 amino acids. CDR3 residues: CASSPRQKSNTEAFF. CDR3 in DNA: TGTGCCAGCAGCCCCCGACAGAAAAGTAACACTGAAGCTTTCTTT.

This rearrangement joins TRBV2 to TRBJ1-5; 10 positions match TRBD1. V dropped 8 bases and J dropped 0; count of bases not matched to a gene: 16. The CDR3 spans 19 residues. CDR1 SNHLY and CDR2 FYNNEI come from the germline V gene. CDR3 protein: CASLGGDRGGRYSNQPQHF. CDR3 nucleotides: TGTGCCAGCCTAGGGGGGGACAGGGGAGGTCGATATAGCAATCAGCCCCAGCATTTT.

This rearrangement joins TRBV3-1 (or the pseudogene TRBV3-2) to TRBJ2-1; 8 positions match TRBD1. The germline gives CDR1 LGHDT, CDR2 YNNKEL (reference sequence). V was pared by 3 bases and J by 3 bases, with 7 bases of the junction left unmatched. The CDR3 runs 16 residues. The CDR3 loop is CASSQQGARHYNEQFF. The CDR3 DNA sequence: TGTGCCAGCAGCCAGCAGGGGGCCCGCCACTACAATGAGCAGTTCTTC.

The CDR3 DNA sequence: TGTGCCAGCAGTTCCCAACAGGGGATCCGCACTGAAGCTTTCTTT. Protein product: CASSSQQGIRTEAFF. The V call is TRBV6-5, the J call TRBJ1-1; 7 nucleotides line up with TRBD1. The germline CDR1 and CDR2 sequences are MNHEY and SVGAGI. This CDR3 spans 15 amino acids. The V gene end was trimmed by 4 bases and the J gene end by 4 bases; junction bases not matched to a gene: 9.

A few counts support this clone. The chain is built from TRBV18 and TRBJ1-5; D is unclear. The CDR3 is 13 amino acids. The ends were cut back, 2 bases at V and 7 bases at J, with 9 bases in the middle. CDR1 and CDR2 from the germline V gene are KGHSH and LQKENI. The CDR3 here is CASSPGQEQPQHF. The CDR3 DNA reads as TGTGCCAGCTCACCAGGGCAGGAGCAGCCCCAGCATTTT.

The CDR3 bases are TGTGCCAGCAGCATGTCCTCGCTTCGGGGAAACACCATATATTTT. It yields the protein CASSMSSLRGNTIYF. The rearrangement uses TRBV7-2 and TRBJ1-3; D is uncertain. Trimming removed 5 bases from V and 4 bases from J, with 15 bases in between. The CDR3 length is 15 residues. Germline-derived CDR1 and CDR2 are SGHTA and FQGNSA. Drawing the rest from reference TRBV7-2 and TRBJ1-3, the complete variable domain is GAGVSQSPSNKVTEKGKDVELRCDPISGHTALYWYRQSLGQGLEFLIYFQGNSAPDKSGLPSDRFSAERTGGSVSTLTIQRTQQEDSAVYLCASSMSSLRGNTIYFGEGSWLTVV.

The rearrangement uses TRBV6-1 and TRBJ1-3, with no clear D. The germline V gene encodes CDR1 MNHNS and CDR2 SASEGT. CDR3 length: 13 residues. The V end lost 2 bases, the J end lost 2 bases, and 4 bases lay between the germline ends. Here the CDR3 reads CASSEQAGNTIYF. The CDR3 DNA is TGTGCCAGCAGTGAACAGGCTGGAAACACCATATATTTT.

The V gene is TRBV7-8, the J gene TRBJ1-1; a possible D gene is TRBD1 (5 bases). V was trimmed by 1 base and J by 1 base, leaving 7 bases between them. The CDR3 sequence is 14 residues long. CDR1 and CDR2 from the germline V gene are SGHVS and FQNEAQ. The CDR3 DNA reads as TGTGCCAGCAGCTTAGGTCAGGGGAACACTGAAGCTTTCTTT. As protein: CASSLGQGNTEAFF. The variable domain in full, with the rest retrieved from reference TRBV7-8 and TRBJ1-1, is GAGVSQSPRYKVAKRGQDVALRCDPISGHVSLFWYQQALGQGPEFLTYFQNEAQLDKSGLPSDRFFAERPEGSVSTLKIQRTQQEDSAVYLCASSLGQGNTEAFFGQGTRLTVV.

The chain recombines TRBV5-8 with TRBJ2-1; D is uncertain. The CDR3 is 18 amino acids. Trimming shortened V by 4 bases and J by 8 bases, and 28 bases separated the two germline ends. CDR1 and CDR2 from the germline V gene are SGHTS and YDEGEE. CDR3 in amino acids: CASSAAPTRPEVRDEQFF. DNA of the CDR3: TGTGCCAGCAGCGCCGCCCCAACTCGTCCTGAAGTCCGCGATGAGCAGTTCTTC. Together with reference TRBV5-8 and TRBJ2-1, the CDR3 gives the full variable domain: EAGVTQSPTHLIKTRGQQATLRCSPISGHTSVYWYQQALGLGLQFLLWYDEGEERNRGNFPPRFSGRQFPNYSSELNVNALELEDSALYLCASSAAPTRPEVRDEQFFGPGTRLTVL.

The chain links TRBV7-8 to TRBJ2-2; 8 nucleotides agree with TRBD1. This CDR3 contains 16 residues. In germline, CDR1 is SGHVS, CDR2 FQNEAQ. The V gene end was trimmed by 5 bases and the J gene end by 9 bases; junction bases not matched to a gene: 14. For the CDR3, the DNA is TGTGCCAGCAGCCGAGTGCCGGACAGGGTGTTCAGGGAGCTGTTTTTT. This gives the protein CASSRVPDRVFRELFF.

This chain uses TRBV12-3 or TRBV12-4 with TRBJ2-1; possibly TRBD2 for D (6 bases). The V end was cut by 5 bases, the J end by 4 bases, with 9 bases between. CDR3 length: 13 residues. CDR3 bases: TGTGCCAGCAGTGTCGGGACTTACAATGAGCAGTTCTTC. Its protein product is CASSVGTYNEQFF.

V and J are TRBV6-5 and TRBJ2-3; D possibly uses TRBD1 or TRBD2 (6 bases each). The CDR3 length is 15 residues. Trimming took 8 bases from V and 2 from J, leaving 17 bases between them. CDR1 and CDR2 (germline): MNHEY, SVGAGI. CDR3 sequence reads: CASGGLYEATDTQYF. CDR3 sequence (DNA): TGTGCCAGCGGGGGGCTTTACGAGGCCACAGATACGCAGTATTTT.

This clone was seen at least ten times. V usage is TRBV19 and J usage is TRBJ1-5, with TRBD1 identical over 7 bases. V shed 3 bases, J shed 5 bases, and the junction held 7 bases outside the gene matches. This CDR3 region has 15 residues. Germline loops: CDR1 LNHDA, CDR2 SQIVND (reference sequence). The CDR3 DNA reads as TGTGCCAGTAGTATCGGACAGGACCCGTATCAGCCCCAGCATTTT. This sequence encodes CASSIGQDPYQPQHF.

Details on this clone: This CDR3 is also generated by other DNA sequences in the sample. This chain connects TRBV6-5 to TRBJ1-2, with 8 positions matching TRBD1. This CDR3 has 13 residues. CDR1 is MNHEY and CDR2 is SVGAGI in the germline V gene. With V trimmed by 7 bases and J by 9 bases, 10 bases remained unmatched. The DNA of the CDR3 is TGTGCCAGCATGGGGACGACAGGGGATCGCTACACCTTC. Its translation is CASMGTTGDRYTF.

This chain links TRBV11-2 with TRBJ1-5; D gene uncertain. Germline values: CDR1 SGHAT, CDR2 FQNNGV. The V and J ends lost 2 bases and 3 bases respectively, with 5 bases between them. The CDR3 is made up of 13 amino acids. CDR3 nucleotides: TGTGCCAGCAGCTTAATCCCCAATCAGCCCCAGCATTTT. It encodes CASSLIPNQPQHF.

V is TRBV5-5 and J is TRBJ1-4, with D perhaps matching TRBD1 (6 bases). The CDR3 is 14 residues long. Germline V lookup: CDR1 SGHKS, CDR2 YYEKEE (reference sequence). Trimming shortened V by 4 bases and J by 6 bases, and 13 bases separated the two germline ends. CDR3 amino acids: CASSTRGPDEKLFF. The DNA for the CDR3 is TGTGCCAGCAGCACCAGGGGTCCAGATGAAAAACTGTTTTTT.

The genes are TRBV6-5 and TRBJ1-5; D is uncertain. Trimming stripped 7 bases from V and 6 bases from J, with 19 bases between. The CDR3 is 15 residues long. Germline V lookup: CDR1 MNHEY, CDR2 SVGAGI. The DNA of the CDR3 is TGTGCCAGCAAGATCGATTTTATGGGGTTTCAGCCCCAGCATTTT. Its protein product is CASKIDFMGFQPQHF.

This clone was observed a few times. CDR3 sequence reads: CASRNGLAAGELFF. The CDR3 region has the DNA TGTGCCAGCAGGAACGGACTAGCAGCCGGGGAGCTGTTTTTT. The J gene is TRBJ2-2, the V gene TRBV3-1 (or the pseudogene TRBV3-2), with TRBD2 identical over 8 bases. The CDR3 has 14 amino acids. The junction had 6 bases not matched to a gene; V was cut back by 6 bases and J by 6 bases. The germline V gene has CDR1 LGHDT and CDR2 YNNKEL (reference sequence).

The gene calls are TRBV28 and TRBJ2-7; no reliable D call. V lost 0 bases and J 2 bases, leaving 8 bases between the germline ends. The CDR3 covers 14 residues. CDR1 MDHEN and CDR2 SYDVKM come from the germline V gene. CDR3 protein: CASSLWGGTYEQYF. For the CDR3, the DNA is TGTGCCAGCAGTTTATGGGGTGGTACCTACGAGCAGTACTTC. Drawing the rest from reference TRBV28 and TRBJ2-7, the complete variable domain is DVKVTQSSRYLVKRTGEKVFLECVQDMDHENMFWYRQDPGLGLRLIYFSYDVKMKEKGDIPEGYSVSREKKERFSLILESASTNQTSMYLCASSLWGGTYEQYFGPGTRLTVT.

This clone was picked up one time. This chain connects TRBV5-1 to TRBJ2-1; the match to TRBD1 covers 9 bases. From germline, CDR1 is SGHRS and CDR2 YFSETQ. The V gene end was trimmed by 5 bases and the J gene end by 6 bases; junction bases not matched to a gene: 12. The CDR3 runs 16 residues. As DNA, the CDR3 is TGCGCCAGCAGTCGGGGTGGGACAGGGAACCTCAATGAGCAGTTCTTC. It yields the protein CASSRGGTGNLNEQFF.